This T cell receptor (beta chain) was sequenced for a study of T-cell memory formation after mild COVID-19. General study findings and limits: Clones that contracted clustered mainly in CM and EM if CD4+ and in EMRA if CD8+.

TCRdb ran MiXCR on the 5' RACE reads and lists one entry per CDR3 protein. The table lists about 250,000 distinct CDR3 sequences, about a sixth of them singletons. This clonotype showed up many times. Its antigen remains unknown. The CDR3 extends over 14 amino acids. Germline V gives CDR1 SGHTA, CDR2 FQGNSA. V was cut by 5 bases and J by 3 bases, with 13 bases left in between. This TCR was recovered from a young man who had mild COVID-19 (a few samples of this study predate the infection). Cell type and time point are not known. The sample consisted of PBMCs or a T cell subset sorted from them (not recorded which). The rearrangement joins TRBV7-2 to TRBJ1-1, with a tentative D call TRBD1 (6 bases). Written as DNA, the CDR3 is TGTGCCAGCAGCAAACCGGGACAATACACTGAAGCTTTCTTT. Translating it yields CASSKPGQYTEAFF.